Here is one T cell receptor (beta chain) with its context. Its antigen is unknown. No clone much larger than this one lies a single base away; base qualities are absent. TCRbeta CDR3 regions were amplified from genomic DNA by means of the immunoSEQ Assay, a bias-controlled multiplex PCR. The original methods were these. The number of nucleated cells in each sample was estimated by amplification of reference gene primers within the assay. To quantify the absolute abundance of each unique TCRbeta CDR3 rearrangement, sequence reads were collapsed and filtered. Productive Simpson clonality was computed per sample as the square root of Simpson's diversity index over productive rearrangements. The source is immuneACCESS, and TCRdb retained only in-frame sequences with V and J called. Part of the clones is not carried over; for the studies checked, unresolved V genes explain less than half of this, and the remainder is unexplained. From that table come the V and J calls and clone size; the DNA was used to work out D and trimming. This sample lists roughly 200,000 clones; about four fifths were detected once. The ten largest clones capture approximately 10% of the sample.

In Seattle, one collaborating source enrolled patients while the infection was active and tracked those patients longitudinally over the course of disease. Collaborating institutions collected whole blood in K2EDTA tubes following their own protocols. Collaborator samples were shipped for TCRbeta analysis as frozen whole blood, isolated PBMCs, or DNA extracted from either sample type. This specimen belongs to a study of blood T cell repertoires in COVID-19 (dated by TCRdb to 2020 to 2021). Context from the whole study: Samples covering the acute and convalescent phases of COVID-19 were provided by collaborators in the United States, Italy and Spain. The material from the prospective study consisted of cDNA or gDNA derived from T cells, B-cell-depleted T cells, or PBMCs. Where available, HLA class I and class II types were obtained from metadata supplied by the sample provider rather than from assay-based typing. The sample metadata nearly always contained a de-identified subject ID, COVID-19 status, age in years and sex. Samples were obtained from the ongoing ImmuneRACE study (first 160 participants) and from 1,000 to 1,500 subjects provided by 6 global collaborators. The repertoires were released in a freely available public database meant as a resource for research on the immune response to SARS-CoV-2. Deeply sampled blood TCRbeta repertoires from subjects exposed to, actively infected with, or recovered from COVID-19 were included in the dataset. Broader findings and caveats from the paper: Clinical and demographic metadata were provided uncurated, with the amount varying by source and participant.

The CDR3, from cysteine to phenylalanine, totals 15 residues. The retained sequence is limited to the CDR3, 45 bases, with the frame set at the first base. V loses 2 bases of germline sequence and J loses 3 bases, and the interval between the two ends is 9 bases. Based on the germline V gene, the CDR1 and CDR2 sequences are SGHDT and YYEEEE. This sequence was found in a middle-aged woman with COVID-19, enrolled during active disease. Recombination linked TRBV5-6 to TRBJ2-6, with the D gene not confidently named. Sequencing was performed on peripheral blood. This receptor has the CDR3 CASSFVEDGANVLTF. DNA sequence: TGTGCCAGCAGCTTCGTAGAAGATGGGGCCAACGTCCTGACTTTC.